These 23 T cell receptor beta chains came from one sample sequenced in a study of blood T cell repertoires in COVID-19. The repertoire was sequenced with immunoSEQ multiplex PCR; TCRdb's copy has only in-frame clones and lacks some. The sample lists 350,000 to 450,000 clones, 91% occurring once. The specimen sequenced was PBMCs or T cells enriched from blood (not recorded which). Every receptor here comes from a woman between 40 and 55 years old who had been exposed to COVID-19.

This clone was counted a single time. The rearrangement uses TRBV10-1 and TRBJ1-2, with TRBD1 identical over 9 bases. Germline CDR1 WNHNN, CDR2 SYGVQD (reference sequence). The CDR3 has 15 amino acids. V trimming: 4 bases; J trimming: 3 bases; junction bases outside the gene matches: 6. CDR3 nucleotide sequence: TGCGCCAGCAGTGGCCCGGGACAGGGATACTATGGCTACACCTTC. It is translated as CASSGPGQGYYGYTF.

The V call is TRBV7-3, the J call TRBJ1-1; weak D call: TRBD1 (5 bases). The CDR3 consists of 12 residues. Per the germline V gene, CDR1 is SGHTA and CDR2 is FQGTGA. V gave up 4 bases and J gave up 6 bases, with 9 bases separating them. This chain's CDR3 is CASSSGGSEAFF. CDR3 coding DNA: TGTGCCAGCAGCTCCGGGGGGTCTGAAGCTTTCTTT.

The rearrangement uses TRBV30 and TRBJ2-1; D ambiguous. This CDR3 is built from 15 residues. Germline loops: CDR1 GTSNPN, CDR2 SVGIG (reference sequence). Between the trimmed V and J ends, which lost 5 bases and 0 bases, there was a span of 14 bases. The DNA of the CDR3 is TGTGCCTGGGGAGACTTACAGAGCTCCTACAATGAGCAGTTCTTC. This translates into CAWGDLQSSYNEQFF.

This clone was detected a few times. The rearrangement joins TRBV2 to TRBJ2-3; D might be TRBD2 (5 bases). This CDR3 comprises 14 residues. Trimming took off 8 bases at V and 2 bases at J, with 14 bases between the two ends. Per the germline V gene, CDR1 is SNHLY and CDR2 is FYNNEI. CDR3 nucleotides: TGTGCCAGCGGACTTCTAAGTAACACAGATACGCAGTATTTT. Its protein product is CASGLLSNTDTQYF.

This clone was observed a single time. The chain employs TRBV7-9 and TRBJ1-6, with 11 bases fitting TRBD1. The trim removed 5 bases at V and 10 bases at J, leaving 4 bases unmatched. The CDR3 runs to 14 residues. Germline CDR1 reads SEHNR; CDR2 reads FQNEAQ (reference sequence). CDR3 sequence reads: CASSPGTGGSPLHF. The CDR3, as DNA: TGTGCCAGCAGCCCCGGGACAGGGGGATCACCCCTCCACTTT.

In this sample, this clone turned up once. The chain has TRBV13 and TRBJ1-2; D remains unclear. Germline-derived CDR1 and CDR2 are PRHDT and FYEKMQ (reference sequence). The CDR3 is made up of 14 amino acids. Between the trimmed V and J ends, which lost 5 bases and 4 bases, there was a span of 14 bases. The CDR3, as DNA: TGTGCCAGCAGCCCCCGGGGAGGGAGCTATGGCTACACCTTC. It specifies CASSPRGGSYGYTF.

V usage is TRBV29-1 and J usage is TRBJ2-1, with 11 bases identical to TRBD2. Germline CDR1 SQVTM, CDR2 ANQGSEA. CDR3 length: 15 residues. V shed 1 base, J shed 5 bases, and the junction held 4 bases outside the gene matches. This CDR3 is CSVEVQLAGDNEQFF. CDR3 coding DNA: TGCAGCGTTGAAGTTCAACTAGCGGGGGACAATGAGCAGTTCTTC.

The CDR3 is CASSQGGYGYTF. As DNA, the CDR3 is TGTGCCAGCAGCCAGGGAGGCTATGGCTACACCTTC. The chain carries TRBV5-4 and TRBJ1-2, with TRBD1 as a possible D gene (5 bases). Trimming removed 4 bases at V and 4 bases at J, with 8 bases between. The CDR3 spans 12 residues. Looked up from germline, CDR1 is SGHNT and CDR2 is YYREEE (reference sequence).

The V call is TRBV10-1, the J call TRBJ2-3; weak D call: TRBD2 (5 bases). V was trimmed by 3 bases and J by 2 bases, leaving 9 bases between them. The CDR3 loop spans 14 amino acids. Germline CDR1 reads WNHNN; CDR2 reads SYGVQD (reference sequence). The CDR3 here is CASSERRNTDTQYF. The DNA of the CDR3 is TGCGCCAGCAGTGAACGGAGGAACACAGATACGCAGTATTTT.

J is TRBJ2-2 and V is TRBV11-3; the D is unclear. Deletions cut 4 bases from V and 6 bases from J, with 12 bases between. This CDR3 contains 14 residues. The germline gives CDR1 SGHNT, CDR2 YENEEA. The DNA for the CDR3 is TGTGCCAGCAGCTCCCCGAGAGTGCCCGGGGAGCTGTTTTTT. This sequence encodes CASSSPRVPGELFF.

The J gene is TRBJ2-1, the V gene TRBV4-3, with 11 bases aligning to TRBD2. The V gene's germline CDR1 is LGHNA and CDR2 YSLEER. V lost 5 bases to trimming and J lost 4 bases; unmatched junction nucleotides: 4. The CDR3 covers 15 residues. The CDR3 loop reads CASSSLAGGYNEQFF. The CDR3 nucleotides read TGCGCCAGCAGCTCTCTAGCGGGAGGTTACAATGAGCAGTTCTTC.

V gene TRBV6-1 combines with J gene TRBJ2-1, with TRBD2 as a possible D gene (7 bases). The germline gives CDR1 MNHNS, CDR2 SASEGT. V lost 2 bases to trimming and J lost 8 bases, with 13 bases between them. This CDR3 spans 14 amino acids. The CDR3 DNA reads TGTGCCAGCAGTGAAAGGGGGGGCAGCGATGAGCAGTTCTTC. Encoded protein: CASSERGGSDEQFF.

The CDR3 nucleotides read TGTGCCAGCAGCTCGGGCGGGGTCGGAGCTTTCTTT. It specifies CASSSGGVGAFF. The chain uses TRBV7-9 and TRBJ1-1; no reliable D call. CDR1 SEHNR and CDR2 FQNEAQ come from the germline V gene (reference sequence). This CDR3 is built from 12 residues. V lost 4 bases to trimming and J lost 10 bases, with 13 bases between them.

The chain employs TRBV10-2 and TRBJ1-1, with no clear D. V was pared by 2 bases and J by 4 bases, with 11 bases between. The CDR3 is made up of 14 amino acids. CDR1 and CDR2 from the germline V gene are WSHSY and SAAADI. The CDR3 is CASSEIVRGTEAFF. The CDR3 DNA follows: TGCGCCAGCAGTGAGATAGTCAGAGGCACTGAAGCTTTCTTT.

As regards this clone: Other DNA variants within this sample encode the same CDR3. The V gene is TRBV6-5, the J gene TRBJ1-2; 10 positions agree with TRBD1. Trimming removed 5 bases from V and 7 bases from J; junction bases left unmatched: 1. Germline CDR1 and CDR2: MNHEY and SVGAGI. The CDR3 length is 12 residues. CDR3: CASSRTGGGYTF. Written as DNA, the CDR3 is TGTGCCAGCAGTCGGACAGGGGGTGGCTACACCTTC.

The chain recombines TRBV3-1 (or the pseudogene TRBV3-2) with TRBJ2-1, with D possibly being TRBD2 (7 bases). From germline, CDR1 is LGHDT and CDR2 YNNKEL (reference sequence). CDR3 length: 16 amino acids. Trimming took off 0 bases at V and 5 bases at J, with 14 bases between the two ends. Here the CDR3 reads CASSQEVAGANNEQFF. Here the CDR3 DNA reads TGTGCCAGCAGCCAAGAGGTGGCGGGGGCCAACAATGAGCAGTTCTTC.

The V and J genes are TRBV5-1 and TRBJ1-1, with 7 bases aligning to TRBD1. The CDR3 contains 14 residues. With 7 bases clipped from V and 7 bases from J, the junction kept 13 bases outside the gene matches. The germline V gene has CDR1 SGHRS and CDR2 YFSETQ. CDR3 sequence (DNA): TGCGCCAGCCGTCGGAGACAGGGTGATAGTGAAGCTTTCTTT. It yields the protein CASRRRQGDSEAFF.

The V and J genes are TRBV7-8 and TRBJ2-7; TRBD1 aligns across 7 bases. Germline V CDR1 and CDR2: SGHVS, FQNEAQ. The CDR3 is 16 residues long. With 4 bases clipped from V and 0 bases from J, the junction kept 9 bases outside the gene matches. CDR3 DNA sequence: TGTGCCAGCAGCTCCCGCCGAGGGGACAGCTCCTACGAGCAGTACTTC. Its translation: CASSSRRGDSSYEQYF.

The J gene is TRBJ1-4, the V gene TRBV7-9, with D hard to call. Trimming shortened V by 6 bases and J by 2 bases, and 13 bases separated the two germline ends. The CDR3 covers 15 residues. The germline gives CDR1 SEHNR, CDR2 FQNEAQ (reference sequence). The CDR3 sequence: CASSQASATNEKLFF. CDR3 DNA sequence: TGTGCCAGCAGTCAAGCGTCCGCGACTAATGAAAAACTGTTTTTT.

V usage is TRBV11-2 and J usage is TRBJ1-6; D gene uncertain. The V gene's germline CDR1 is SGHAT and CDR2 FQNNGV. The V and J ends lost 1 base and 6 bases respectively, with 7 bases between them. The CDR3 contains 14 residues. CDR3 nucleotides: TGTGCCAGCAGCTTAGTTGGAGCTAATTCACCCCTCCACTTT. The encoded protein is CASSLVGANSPLHF.

This clone has only one observation. V is TRBV30 and J is TRBJ2-3; TRBD2 matches 14 bases. Germline CDR1 reads GTSNPN; CDR2 reads SVGIG (reference sequence). The CDR3 loop spans 17 amino acids. The V gene end was trimmed by 1 base and the J gene end by 5 bases; junction bases not matched to a gene: 8. The DNA for the CDR3 is TGTGCCTGGAGTGCAAGACTAGCGGGAGGGGTTGGAGATACGCAGTATTTT. Translating gives CAWSARLAGGVGDTQYF.

V is TRBV30 and J is TRBJ1-5; possibly TRBD1 for D (6 bases). V lost 2 bases, J lost 0 bases, and 8 bases lay in between. Germline-derived CDR1 and CDR2 are GTSNPN and SVGIG (reference sequence). The CDR3 covers 14 residues. CDR3 sequence: CAWSQGNSNQPQHF. The DNA of the CDR3 is TGTGCCTGGAGTCAGGGGAATAGCAATCAGCCCCAGCATTTT.

The chain combines TRBV6-5 with TRBJ1-2; the match to TRBD1 covers 9 bases. The CDR3 extends over 15 amino acids. V lost 0 bases and J lost 5; bases outside the gene matches: 4. In germline, CDR1 is MNHEY, CDR2 SVGAGI. The CDR3 region has the DNA TGTGCCAGCAGTTACTCCGGGACAGGGACGTATGGCTACACCTTC. Protein: CASSYSGTGTYGYTF.